These 14 T cell receptor beta chains were sequenced from one sample in a study of blood T cell repertoires in COVID-19 (dated by TCRdb to 2020 to 2021). Libraries were prepared through the immunoSEQ multiplex PCR assay. In its TCRdb copy, this immuneACCESS table keeps in-frame sequences only and misses some clones. Where compared with another copy, unresolved V genes explain less than half of these, and the others have no known cause. The sample table holds around 60,000 clones, of which around 90% were seen once. The leading ten clones occupy roughly 3.5% of the sample. The sequenced sample consisted of peripheral blood. The receptor source for this set is a man in his fifties with active COVID-19.

This clone was observed a handful of times. This chain joins TRBV4-2 and TRBJ2-7, with 7 bases aligning to TRBD2. The CDR3 consists of 14 residues. Trimming cost V 1 base and J 3 bases; bases outside gene matches: 3. Germline V CDR1 and CDR2: LGHNA, YNFKEQ. The CDR3: CASSQVGDYYEQYF. DNA for the CDR3: TGTGCCAGCAGCCAAGTGGGGGACTACTACGAGCAGTACTTC.

J is TRBJ1-3 and V is TRBV9; D unclear. Germline values: CDR1 SGDLS, CDR2 YYNGEE. CDR3 length: 13 amino acids. Trimming removed 3 bases at V and 1 base at J, with 5 bases between. CDR3 sequence: CASSAPSGNTIYF. The CDR3 DNA follows: TGTGCCAGCAGCGCCCCATCTGGAAACACCATATATTTT.

The chain is built from TRBV18 and TRBJ1-5, with D possibly TRBD1 on 5 matching bases. Germline V gene lookup returns CDR1 KGHSH and CDR2 LQKENI. V shed 5 bases and J shed 2 bases, with 13 bases lying between them. The CDR3 runs 15 residues. CDR3 bases: TGTGCCAGCTCAGCTAACACCAGGGGCAATCAGCCCCAGCATTTT. Translating gives CASSANTRGNQPQHF.

The genes are TRBV5-4 and TRBJ1-2, with D possibly being TRBD1 (6 bases). In germline, CDR1 is SGHNT, CDR2 YYREEE (reference sequence). Trimming pared 4 bases from V and 1 base from J, leaving 8 bases between. This CDR3 spans 13 amino acids. The CDR3 reads CASSKGGNYGYTF. The CDR3 coding sequence is TGTGCCAGCAGCAAAGGGGGTAACTATGGCTACACCTTC. The whole variable domain, filled in from reference TRBV5-4 and TRBJ1-2, reads ETGVTQSPTHLIKTRGQQVTLRCSSQSGHNTVSWYQQALGQGPQFIFQYYREEENGRGNFPPRFSGLQFPNYSSELNVNALELDDSALYLCASSKGGNYGYTFGSGTRLTVV.

The chain recombines TRBV29-1 with TRBJ2-2; D ambiguous. CDR1 and CDR2 from the germline V gene are SQVTM and ANQGSEA. There are 14 residues in the CDR3. V shed 4 bases and J shed 0 bases, with 9 bases lying between them. This CDR3 is CSVGNTANTGELFF. For the CDR3, the DNA is TGCAGCGTTGGGAACACAGCGAACACCGGGGAGCTGTTTTTT.

This rearrangement joins TRBV20-1 to TRBJ2-7, with D maybe TRBD1 (6 bases). The CDR3 has 11 residues. CDR1 and CDR2 from the germline V gene are DFQATT and SNEGSKA (reference sequence). Trimming took off 6 bases at V and 9 bases at J, with 15 bases between the two ends. The CDR3 DNA reads as TGCAGTGCAAGGACAGTGGTGGCGCAGTACTTC. This gives the protein CSARTVVAQYF.

The chain links TRBV19 to TRBJ2-1, with 7 bases fitting TRBD2. The CDR3 sequence is 15 residues long. The ends lost 6 bases at V and 3 bases at J; junction bases unmatched: 8. Per germline, CDR1 LNHDA and CDR2 SQIVND (reference sequence). For the CDR3, the DNA is TGTGCCAGTAGCTTAGAGCGGGGACTCTACAATGAGCAGTTCTTC. As protein: CASSLERGLYNEQFF.

The genes are TRBV23-1 and TRBJ1-2; D is unclear. TRBV23-1 is labeled an ORF, and its function is uncertain. V shed 6 bases and J shed 6 bases, with 29 bases lying between them. The CDR3 length is 18 residues. The DNA for the CDR3 is TGCGCCAGCAGACAGCCCAAACGAACCAGGCCGCCTGCGCATGGCTACACCTTC. Translation: CASRQPKRTRPPAHGYTF.

This chain joins TRBV11-2 and TRBJ1-3, with D unclear. CDR3 length equals 16 residues. Germline lookup yields CDR1 SGHAT and CDR2 FQNNGV. The V end lost 1 base, the J end lost 0 bases, and 10 bases lay between the germline ends. Here the CDR3 reads CASSLGVGVSGNTIYF. In DNA form, the CDR3 reads TGTGCCAGCAGCTTAGGGGTCGGAGTCTCTGGAAACACCATATATTTT.

The chain combines TRBV5-6 with TRBJ1-1; unclear D gene. This CDR3 comprises 15 residues. Trimming took off 0 bases at V and 4 bases at J, with 13 bases between the two ends. The germline V gene encodes CDR1 SGHDT and CDR2 YYEEEE. CDR3 DNA sequence: TGTGCCAGCAGCTTGGCGGGGAATAGCGGCACTGAAGCTTTCTTT. This encodes CASSLAGNSGTEAFF.

The chain links TRBV7-9 to TRBJ2-6; the D gene is possibly TRBD1 (5 bases). CDR3 length: 18 residues. Looked up from germline, CDR1 is SEHNR and CDR2 is FQNEAQ (reference sequence). Trimming left V 7 bases short and J 0 bases short, with 19 bases between. The CDR3 coding sequence is TGTGCCAGCACCTCCTCGACAGCCTACTACTCTGGGGCCAACGTCCTGACTTTC. It encodes CASTSSTAYYSGANVLTF.

The V and J genes are TRBV10-3 and TRBJ1-6; TRBD1 agrees at 7 bases. Unmatched junction bases numbered 4, after V lost 5 bases and J lost 3 bases. The germline gives CDR1 ENHRY, CDR2 SYGVKD. The CDR3 spans 15 residues. CDR3 in amino acids: CAISPGTDYNSPLHF. Written as DNA, the CDR3 is TGTGCCATCAGTCCCGGGACAGACTATAATTCACCCCTCCACTTT.

The chain carries TRBV11-2 and TRBJ2-3, with D possibly TRBD2 on 6 matching bases. V was trimmed by 6 bases and J by 2 bases, leaving 15 bases between them. The CDR3 has 15 amino acids. Germline CDR1 reads SGHAT; CDR2 reads FQNNGV. The CDR3: CASRYSGRITDTQYF. CDR3 DNA: TGTGCCAGCAGATATAGCGGTCGAATCACAGATACGCAGTATTTT.

V gene TRBV4-2 combines with J gene TRBJ2-3, with D unresolved. The CDR3 totals 15 residues. V gave up 3 bases and J gave up 4 bases, with 14 bases separating them. The germline V gene has CDR1 LGHNA and CDR2 YNFKEQ. CDR3 nucleotides: TGTGCCAGCAGCCAGGCGGTCCTGGGTGCAGATACGCAGTATTTT. This sequence encodes CASSQAVLGADTQYF.